This T cell receptor (beta chain) was profiled in a study of T cells after posttransplantation cyclophosphamide listed by TCRdb under 2016. About the investigation overall: The study tracked T cell repertoire reconstitution by TRB sequencing after myeloablative bone marrow transplantation using posttransplantation cyclophosphamide as GVHD prophylaxis. Public TRB sequences were compared against a database of over 3,600 sequences linked to responses to pathogens, tumor antigens, self-antigens and alloantigens. Because TRA and TRB clonality correlated tightly in roughly nine samples, the subsequent TCR analyses were limited to TRB only. TRB sequencing was also done on up to 3 additional blood samples from 2 to 5.2 years after transplant in 3 patients, and on pretransplant blood from a handful of patients. Antigen receptor sequencing covered samples from roughly 35 PTCy-treated patients and some 15 of their related bone marrow donors. TRB sequencing was performed on blood from all 35 or so PTCy patients with 1-year posttransplant specimens.

Genomic DNA was used for TRB sequencing, which was performed with the immunoSEQ assay at survey resolution or with the hsTCRB kit. In the paper's pipeline: The immunoSEQ software handled initial read processing, and the LymphoSeq R package was used for repertoire analyses. Clonality was computed as 1 minus normalized Shannon entropy; Gini coefficient was also calculated for each TRB dataset. Phenotypes of unsorted samples were inferred by mapping TRB sequences from sorted subsets of the recipient or donor onto the same recipient's unsorted samples. TCRdb stores this immuneACCESS table with in-frame sequences only. Part of the clones is absent; in the studies checked, under half of the shortfall reflects unresolved V genes, and no reason is known for the rest. V, J and clone size derive from that table, while D and trimming were established from the DNA sequence. The sample includes some 25,000 clones, with roughly 86% observed a single time. The leading ten clones occupy roughly 6.3% of the sample.

Paper-wide results and their limitations: Across the approximately 47 patients, TRB clonality was highly associated with recipient CMV seropositivity and CMV reactivation, and diversity with PTCy was similar to that in the CNI/methotrexate controls. Donor-recipient similarity was low at 1-2 months but increased during the first year, and donor CD8+ memory clones often dominated later blood repertoires. The TRB repertoires of T cells infiltrating skin or the GI tract showed only limited overlap with the TRB repertoires found in blood.

PTCy-treated patients were drawn from a prospective multi-institutional clinical trial. Peripheral blood and bone marrow mononuclear cells were isolated by Ficoll-Hypaque density centrifugation and cryopreserved. With regard to this clone: The clone's antigen remains unknown. It has no much larger one-base neighbor in the sample; base qualities were not kept.

From a lookup of the germline V gene, CDR1 and CDR2 are SGHVS and FNYEAQ. V is cut back by 5 bases and J by 3 bases, with 5 bases in the junction unmatched. The CDR3 contains 16 residues, cysteine and phenylalanine counted. Only the CDR3 part of the read is kept: 48 bases, read in frame from the first base. The chain links TRBV7-6 with TRBJ2-3, with 13 bases in between that match TRBD2. This TCR derives from a woman aged 60-75 years with a blood cancer, CMV-positive, and with a related stem cell donor. Sequenced input: PBMCs. In nucleotide form, the sequence is TGTGCCAGCAGCCGACTAGCGGGAGGAGGGACAGATACGCAGTATTTT. It codes for CASSRLAGGGTDTQYF.